The TCR beta chain described here comes from a study of shared clonotypes between healthy human individuals (dated by TCRdb to between 2020 and 2021). Broadly, across the study: The cohort included three men and a couple of women between 18 and 49 years of age. To estimate repertoire size and how much clonotype sharing occurs between individuals, the study deeply sequenced the blood TCR repertoires of five healthy adults. Between about 0.94 and 8.9 billion PBMCs per donor were obtained by leukapheresis. To increase sequencing depth and limit assay-specific biases, different laboratories used diverse techniques to prepare libraries and sequence TCR repertoires. Per donor, three plates each were used for CD4 naive and CD4 memory, two for CD8 naive, and one for CD8 memory.

CDR1 SQVTM and CDR2 ANQGSEA are derived from the germline V gene. Here V drops 7 bases and J drops 2 bases, and the junction holds 1 base not matched to any gene. There are 12 amino acids in the CDR3, from cysteine to phenylalanine inclusive. Solely the CDR3 DNA is kept, with 36 bases framed from the first base. TCR CDR3 regions were amplified from genomic DNA by multiplex PCR using the deep immunoSEQ assay. For each cell subset, the extracted genomic DNA was distributed evenly across all wells of several immunoSEQ 96-well plates, and each plate served as one replicate. Each replicate PCR for sorted subsets received roughly 200 ng genomic DNA, equal to tens of thousands of T cell genomes. Purified libraries were quantified with a Qubit 3.0 fluorometer, sized on a Bioanalyzer 2100, and re-quantified with the KAPA Library Quantification kit. A separate single-read 150-cycle Illumina NextSeq 550 flow cell was used to sequence each immunoSEQ 96-well plate. In the paper's pipeline: Because the immunoSEQ output held only junctional sequences and lacked quality scores, the filtering could not match the filtering applied to full-length reads. Sequences were annotated with PyIR, a Python wrapper for IgBLAST v1.9, using IMGT germline references to assign V/J genes and CDR3. Reads were removed for weak V/J assignments (E-value above 1e-6), missing CDR3, stop codons, out-of-frame junctions, or ambiguous translated residues. V3J clonotypes were defined as sequences sharing the same inferred V gene, J gene, and CDR3 amino acid sequence. The percentage overlap between two repertoires was calculated by dividing the number of shared unique clonotypes by the size of the smaller repertoire. Repertoire richness was assessed with RTK rarefaction, the Chao1 estimator, and Recon v2.1 estimates of unobserved clonotypes. For all TCRbeta clonotypes obtained by the gDNA method from several donors, generation probabilities were computed with OLGA. TCRdb provides this immuneACCESS table in a form limited to in-frame rearrangements. Some clones are lacking; in checked studies, under half of them reflect an unresolved V gene, and why the rest are absent is not known. Clone size and the V and J calls come from that table; the DNA yielded D and trimming. The sample table records some 1.4 million clones; roughly 95% of these occur just once. The ten most abundant clones make up roughly 1.2% of the sample.

The donors were healthy, HIV-negative adults who had no recently reported acute infections or vaccinations. Every donor was a Caucasian adult living in Nashville, Tennessee, USA. CD4+ T cells were enriched by magnetic negative selection; naive cells were then positively selected on CD45RA, and the negative fraction formed the memory subset. Blood was obtained by leukapheresis, after which PBMCs were separated by Ficoll-Histopaque density gradient centrifugation and cryopreserved in liquid nitrogen vapor phase. Analytical flow cytometry was used to check the purity and quantity of each magnetically sorted T cell population. Genomic DNA was isolated from each sorted fraction and quantified by UV absorbance on a Nanodrop 2000c. The paper's findings and limits, for the study overall: Naive subsets generally had larger estimated clonotype richness than memory subsets did. Because the study included a small number of donors, the genetic and exposure-history diversity represented was limited. Sharing across a few donors was observed for approximately 5% of naive CD4, under 4% of naive CD8, 2.3% of memory CD4, and roughly 0.4% of memory CD8 clonotypes. Pairwise subsampling led to the expectation that sequencing depth would affect the degree of clonotype sharing among donors. Sampling was restricted to blood, and TCR repertoires in tissue are likely to differ from TCR repertoires in blood. Incomplete sequencing was indicated by rarefaction of sorted-subset datasets, despite the large sequencing depth. Clonotypes shared by all four sorted-subset donors showed higher generation probabilities than non-shared clonotypes.

Note on this clone: Its antigen target is currently unknown. Base qualities are not recorded, but no much larger clone differs from it by a single base.

The sequenced sample consisted of naive CD4+ T cells sorted from blood. The sample's cell subset or site, from its label and the paper: CD45RA+ positively selected. The chain is assembled from TRBV29-1 and TRBJ2-3; 9 bases in between match TRBD1. The receptor comes from a man aged 25-45 years in good health. The nucleotide sequence is TGCAGCGAACAGGGGGCCACAGATACGCAGTATTTT. Its protein product is CSEQGATDTQYF.